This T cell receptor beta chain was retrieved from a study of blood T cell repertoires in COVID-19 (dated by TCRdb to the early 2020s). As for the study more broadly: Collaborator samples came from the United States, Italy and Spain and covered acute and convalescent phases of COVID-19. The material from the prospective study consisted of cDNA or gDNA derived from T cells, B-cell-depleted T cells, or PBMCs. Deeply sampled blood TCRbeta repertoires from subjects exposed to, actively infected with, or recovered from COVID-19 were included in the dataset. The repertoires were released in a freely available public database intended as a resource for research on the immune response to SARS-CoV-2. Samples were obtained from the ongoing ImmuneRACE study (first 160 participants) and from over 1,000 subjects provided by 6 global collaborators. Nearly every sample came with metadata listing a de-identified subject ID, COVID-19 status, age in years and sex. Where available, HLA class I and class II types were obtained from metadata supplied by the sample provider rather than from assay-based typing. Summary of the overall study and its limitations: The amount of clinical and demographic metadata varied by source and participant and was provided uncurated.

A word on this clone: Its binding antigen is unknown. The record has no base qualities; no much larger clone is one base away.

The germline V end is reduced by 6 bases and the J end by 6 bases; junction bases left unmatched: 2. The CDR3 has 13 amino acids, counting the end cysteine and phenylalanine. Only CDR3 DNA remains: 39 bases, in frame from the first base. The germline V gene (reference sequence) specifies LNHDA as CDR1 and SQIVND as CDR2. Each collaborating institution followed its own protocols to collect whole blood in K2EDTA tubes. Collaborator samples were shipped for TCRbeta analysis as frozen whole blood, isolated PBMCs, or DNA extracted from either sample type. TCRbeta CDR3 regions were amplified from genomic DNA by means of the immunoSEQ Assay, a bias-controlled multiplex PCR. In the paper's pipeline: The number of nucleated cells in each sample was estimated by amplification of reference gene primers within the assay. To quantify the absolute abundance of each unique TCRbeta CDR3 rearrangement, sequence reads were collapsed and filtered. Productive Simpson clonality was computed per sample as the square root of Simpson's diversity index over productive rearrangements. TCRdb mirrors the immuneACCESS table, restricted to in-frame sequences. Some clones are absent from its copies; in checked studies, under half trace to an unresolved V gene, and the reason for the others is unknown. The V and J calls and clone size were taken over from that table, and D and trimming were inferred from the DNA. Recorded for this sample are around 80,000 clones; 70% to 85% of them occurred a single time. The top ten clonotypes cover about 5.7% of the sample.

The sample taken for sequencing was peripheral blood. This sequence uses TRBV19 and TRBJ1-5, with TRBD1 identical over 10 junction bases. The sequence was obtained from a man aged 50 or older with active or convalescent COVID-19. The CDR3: CASRDRGSQPQHF. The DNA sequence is TGTGCCAGTAGGGACAGGGGGAGTCAGCCCCAGCATTTT.